The entry below gives a single T cell receptor beta chain sequence along with its context. A 5'RACE template-switching step, the method used to make TCR cDNA, added a universal primer site and UMIs. Each CDR3 protein gets one entry after TCRdb re-called the 5' RACE reads with MiXCR. Of 96,000 or so distinct CDR3 sequences in the sample, about 8.2% were seen once. The data originate from a study of T cells after yellow fever vaccination. At the level of the study: Preparing low-cell-number fractions relied on SMART-Seq v4 Ultra Low Input.

Study results and caveats: Researchers cautioned that FACS-sorted repertoires could harbor abundant clonotypes contaminating from the bulk population.

Trimming removed 2 bases at V and 8 bases at J, with 12 bases between. The CDR3 contains 13 residues. CDR1 MGHRA and CDR2 YSYEKL come from the germline V gene. The rearrangement uses TRBV4-1 and TRBJ1-2; the D gene is possibly TRBD1 (5 bases). The TCR comes from a man younger than 30 who received the YFV17D yellow fever vaccine. Sequencing used CD8+ T cells not binding an NS4B(214-222) dextramer, sorted from PBMCs, obtained approximately 16 days after the first yellow fever vaccination. The CDR3: CASSQPGQGGYTF. CDR3 nucleotides: TGCGCCAGCAGCCAACCCGGGCAGGGAGGCTACACCTTC.